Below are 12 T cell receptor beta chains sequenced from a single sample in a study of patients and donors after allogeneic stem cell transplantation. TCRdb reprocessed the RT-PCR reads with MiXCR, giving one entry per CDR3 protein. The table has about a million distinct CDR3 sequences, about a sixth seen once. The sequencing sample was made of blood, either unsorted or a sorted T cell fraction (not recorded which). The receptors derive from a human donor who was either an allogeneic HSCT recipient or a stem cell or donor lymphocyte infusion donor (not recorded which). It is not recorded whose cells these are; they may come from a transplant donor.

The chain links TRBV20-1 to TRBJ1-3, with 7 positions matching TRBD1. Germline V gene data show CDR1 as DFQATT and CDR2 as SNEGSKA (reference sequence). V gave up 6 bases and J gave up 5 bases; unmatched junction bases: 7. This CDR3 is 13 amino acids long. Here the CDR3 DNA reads TGCAGTGCACTCGACAGGGCTCGAAACACCATATATTTT. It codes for CSALDRARNTIYF.

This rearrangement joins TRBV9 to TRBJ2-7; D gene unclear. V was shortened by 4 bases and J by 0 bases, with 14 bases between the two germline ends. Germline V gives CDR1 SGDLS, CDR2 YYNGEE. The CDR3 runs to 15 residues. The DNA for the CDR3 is TGTGCCAGCAGCCCCCAGAGCTCTTCCTCCTACGAGCAGTACTTC. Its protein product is CASSPQSSSSYEQYF.

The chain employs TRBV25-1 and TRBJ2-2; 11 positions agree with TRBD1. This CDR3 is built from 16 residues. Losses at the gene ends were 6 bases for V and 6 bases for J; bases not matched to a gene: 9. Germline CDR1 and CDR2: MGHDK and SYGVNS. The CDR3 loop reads CASRNTGTGGSGELFF. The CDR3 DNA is TGTGCCAGCAGAAATACCGGGACAGGGGGATCCGGGGAGCTGTTTTTT.

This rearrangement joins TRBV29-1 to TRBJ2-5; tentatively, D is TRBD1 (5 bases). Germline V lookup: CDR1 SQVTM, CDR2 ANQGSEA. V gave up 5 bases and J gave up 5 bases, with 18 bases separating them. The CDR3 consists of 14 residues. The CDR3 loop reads CSVLYLGAKETQYF. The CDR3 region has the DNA TGCAGCGTTCTTTATCTTGGGGCGAAGGAGACCCAGTACTTC. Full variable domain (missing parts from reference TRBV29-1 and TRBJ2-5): SAVISQKPSRDICQRGTSLTIQCQVDSQVTMMFWYRQQPGQSLTLIATANQGSEATYESGFVIDKFPISRPNLTFSTLTVSNMSPEDSSIYLCSVLYLGAKETQYFGPGTRLLVL.

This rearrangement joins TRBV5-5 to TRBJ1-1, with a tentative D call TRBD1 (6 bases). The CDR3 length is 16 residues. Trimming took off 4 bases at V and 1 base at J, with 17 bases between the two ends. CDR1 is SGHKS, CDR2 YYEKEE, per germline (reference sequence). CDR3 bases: TGTGCCAGCAGCAAACCCACAGGGCCTCAGAACACTGAAGCTTTCTTT. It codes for CASSKPTGPQNTEAFF.

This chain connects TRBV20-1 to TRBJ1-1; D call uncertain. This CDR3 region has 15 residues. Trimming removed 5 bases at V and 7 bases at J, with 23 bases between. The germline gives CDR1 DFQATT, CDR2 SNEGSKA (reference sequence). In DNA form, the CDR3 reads TGCAGTGCTTTTGCCCAGACCGGTCGGTGGGATGAAGCTTTCTTT. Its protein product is CSAFAQTGRWDEAFF.

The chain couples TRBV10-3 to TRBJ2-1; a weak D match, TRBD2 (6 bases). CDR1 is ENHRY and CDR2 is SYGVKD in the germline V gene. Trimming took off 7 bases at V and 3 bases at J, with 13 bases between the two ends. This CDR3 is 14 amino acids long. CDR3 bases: TGTGCCATCAAAAGCGGCGGGAACTACAATGAGCAGTTCTTC. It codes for CAIKSGGNYNEQFF.

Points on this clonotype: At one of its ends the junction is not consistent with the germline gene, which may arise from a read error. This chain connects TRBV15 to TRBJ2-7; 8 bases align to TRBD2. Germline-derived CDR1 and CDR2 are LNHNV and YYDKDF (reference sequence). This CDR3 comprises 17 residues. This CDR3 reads CATSRDIVGLASHEQYF. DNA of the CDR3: TGTGCCACCAGCAGAGATATAGTAGGACTAGCCTCCCACGAGCAGTACTTC.

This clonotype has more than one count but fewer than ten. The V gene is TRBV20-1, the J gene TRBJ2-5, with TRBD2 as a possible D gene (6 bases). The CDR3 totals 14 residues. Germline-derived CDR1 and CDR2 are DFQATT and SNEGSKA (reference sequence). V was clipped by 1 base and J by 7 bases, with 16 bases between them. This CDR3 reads CSARARTGSTTQYF. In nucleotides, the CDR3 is TGCAGTGCTAGAGCCAGGACCGGGAGCACGACCCAGTACTTC.

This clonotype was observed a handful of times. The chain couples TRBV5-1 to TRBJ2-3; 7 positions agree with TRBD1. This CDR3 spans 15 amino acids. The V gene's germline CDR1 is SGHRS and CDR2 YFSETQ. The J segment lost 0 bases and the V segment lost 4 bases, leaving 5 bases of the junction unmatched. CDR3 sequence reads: CASSQGQTSTDTQYF. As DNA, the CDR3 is TGCGCCAGCAGCCAGGGACAGACTAGCACAGATACGCAGTATTTT.

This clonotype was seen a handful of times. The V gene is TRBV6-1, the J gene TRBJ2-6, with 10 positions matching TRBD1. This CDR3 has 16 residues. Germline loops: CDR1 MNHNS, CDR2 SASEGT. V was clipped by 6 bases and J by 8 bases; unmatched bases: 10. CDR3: CASRQTGQGVTNVLTF. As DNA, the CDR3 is TGTGCCAGCAGACAAACCGGACAGGGGGTGACCAACGTCCTGACTTTC.

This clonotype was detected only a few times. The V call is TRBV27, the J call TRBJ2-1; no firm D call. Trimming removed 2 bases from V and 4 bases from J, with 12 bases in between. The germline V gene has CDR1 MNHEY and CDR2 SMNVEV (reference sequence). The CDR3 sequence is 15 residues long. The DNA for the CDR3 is TGTGCCAGCAGTTTAGTTGACCCTCCGTACAATGAGCAGTTCTTC. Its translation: CASSLVDPPYNEQFF.